Below, 5 T cell receptor beta chains from the same sample are listed, as sequenced in a study of post-analysis software for immune sequencing data. For these receptors, no antigen is known. TCR beta cDNA libraries included unique molecular identifiers. TCRdb re-called the PCR reads through MiXCR, storing one row per CDR3 protein. This sample yields hundreds of thousands of distinct CDR3 sequences, of which roughly 58% are seen a single time; about 4.5% belongs to the top ten. Study observations and caveats: Five TRBV segments, including TRBV5-6, TRBV5-1 and TRBV20-1, were more frequent in patients than controls.

The source material was blood. The source of these receptors is a girl aged 5-17 years with multiple sclerosis.

The table lists this clonotype with a count of one. The chain links TRBV5-1 to TRBJ2-7, with 8 positions matching TRBD1. Per the germline V gene, CDR1 is SGHRS and CDR2 is YFSETQ. V trimming: 4 bases; J trimming: 12 bases; junction bases outside the gene matches: 15. The CDR3 runs 14 residues. CDR3 in DNA: TGCGCCAGCAGCGCATTACAGGGGGAAGAGACCCGGTACTTC. It translates to CASSALQGEETRYF.

This clonotype turned up a few times. The rearrangement links TRBV27 to TRBJ2-7; 11 nucleotides match TRBD2. Germline values: CDR1 MNHEY, CDR2 SMNVEV (reference sequence). The CDR3 contains 14 residues. After removal of 7 bases from V and 3 bases from J, the junction contained 5 bases not matched to a gene. The CDR3 protein is CASKIAGGLYEQYF. The CDR3 nucleotides read TGTGCCAGCAAAATAGCGGGAGGGCTCTACGAGCAGTACTTC.

The CDR3 bases are TGTGCCAGCAGAACCACGGGACTAGGAAACATTCAGTACTTC. It yields the protein CASRTTGLGNIQYF. The chain joins TRBV6-2 or TRBV6-3 to TRBJ2-4, with TRBD2 matching over 8 bases. This CDR3 region has 14 residues. J gave up 6 bases and V 6 bases, and 7 bases lay outside the gene matches. Looked up from germline, CDR1 is MNHEY and CDR2 is SVGEGT.

The chain recombines TRBV2 with TRBJ2-1; D is perhaps TRBD1 (6 bases). This CDR3 is 13 amino acids long. Trimming stripped 7 bases from V and 3 bases from J, with 10 bases between. The germline V gene encodes CDR1 SNHLY and CDR2 FYNNEI. The CDR3 loop is CASTTGHYNEQFF. In nucleotides, the CDR3 is TGTGCCAGCACTACAGGGCACTACAATGAGCAGTTCTTC.

This chain uses TRBV5-1 with TRBJ1-6, with 9 nucleotides matching TRBD1. The CDR3 loop spans 14 amino acids. The germline V gene has CDR1 SGHRS and CDR2 YFSETQ. The ends lost 7 bases at V and 8 bases at J; junction bases unmatched: 7. In DNA form, the CDR3 reads TGCGCCAGCGCTCCTTGGACAGGGGATTCACCCCTCCACTTT. Protein: CASAPWTGDSPLHF.